The present entry profiles one T cell receptor beta chain with its context. Germline assignment: CDR1 MNHEY and CDR2 SMNVEV (reference sequence). The CDR3 has 16 residues. The V end lost 5 bases, the J end lost 4 bases, and 21 bases lay between the germline ends. The record originates from a study of T cell responses to AZD1222 COVID-19 vaccine. The method was immunoSEQ multiplex PCR; TCRdb's version includes in-frame clones alone and lacks a portion of them. The sample records about 140,000 clones, 70% to 90% being singletons. The TCR comes from an adult in good health. The rearrangement uses TRBV27 and TRBJ2-7, with D perhaps matching TRBD1 (5 bases). This specimen was peripheral blood, taken on day 0 of AZD1222 vaccination. DNA for the CDR3: TGTGCCAGCAGTAGGCAGGGAATAGATGGGGCTTACGAGCAGTACTTC. Its protein product is CASSRQGIDGAYEQYF.